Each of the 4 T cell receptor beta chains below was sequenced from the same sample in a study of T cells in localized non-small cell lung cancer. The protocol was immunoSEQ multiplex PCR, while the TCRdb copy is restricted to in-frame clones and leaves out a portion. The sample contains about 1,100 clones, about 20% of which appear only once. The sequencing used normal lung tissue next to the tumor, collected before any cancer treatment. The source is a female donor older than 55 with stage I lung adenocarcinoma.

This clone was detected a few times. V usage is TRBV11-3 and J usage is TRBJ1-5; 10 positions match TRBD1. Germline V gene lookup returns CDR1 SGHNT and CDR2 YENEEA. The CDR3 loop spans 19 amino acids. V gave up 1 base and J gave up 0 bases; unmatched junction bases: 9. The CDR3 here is CASSLGVPGQGNSNQPQHF. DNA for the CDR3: TGTGCCAGCAGCTTAGGGGTCCCGGGACAGGGGAATAGCAATCAGCCCCAGCATTTT.

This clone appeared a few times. CDR3 region: CASRQAVSGANVLTF. The CDR3 nucleotides are TGTGCCAGCAGACAGGCGGTCTCTGGGGCCAACGTCCTGACTTTC. The chain has TRBV28 and TRBJ2-6; possibly TRBD1 for D (5 bases). CDR1 and CDR2 (germline): MDHEN, SYDVKM. Deletions cut 6 bases from V and 0 bases from J, with 9 bases between. CDR3 size: 15 residues. The full variable domain, its missing parts supplied by reference TRBV28 and TRBJ2-6, is DVKVTQSSRYLVKRTGEKVFLECVQDMDHENMFWYRQDPGLGLRLIYFSYDVKMKEKGDIPEGYSVSREKKERFSLILESASTNQTSMYLCASRQAVSGANVLTFGAGSRLTVL.

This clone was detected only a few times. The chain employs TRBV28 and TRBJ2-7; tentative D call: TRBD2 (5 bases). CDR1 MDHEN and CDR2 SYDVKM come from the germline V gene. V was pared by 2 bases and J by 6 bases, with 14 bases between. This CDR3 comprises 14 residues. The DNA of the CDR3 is TGTGCCAGCAGTTTACGGGGAAAGAAACGCGAGCAGTACTTC. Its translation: CASSLRGKKREQYF.

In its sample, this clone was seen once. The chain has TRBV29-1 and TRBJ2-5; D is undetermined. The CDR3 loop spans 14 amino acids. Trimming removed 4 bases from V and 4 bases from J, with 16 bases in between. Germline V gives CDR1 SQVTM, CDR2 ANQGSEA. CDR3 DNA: TGCAGCGTTGTACTCCACATCACCGGAGAGACCCAGTACTTC. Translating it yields CSVVLHITGETQYF.